This T cell receptor beta chain is from a study of T-cell reconstitution after alpha-beta-depleted transplantation in children. Unique molecular identifiers featured in how the TCRbeta library was prepared. TCRdb reanalysed the PCR reads using MiXCR and keeps one entry per CDR3 protein. Found here are about 490,000 distinct CDR3 sequences, over 9.5% of them singletons; the top ten hold roughly 2.1%. The CDR3 spans 15 residues. Germline CDR1 reads DFQATT; CDR2 reads SNEGSKA (reference sequence). Trimming cost V 5 bases and J 4 bases, with 18 bases left between them. Study-level results: A year post-transplant, T-cell counts and diversity derived mostly from newly produced T cells. Reportedly, alpha-beta T cells present about two months post-transplant originated from several hundred expanded clones of graft origin. Surviving recipient T cells and intrathymic progenitors accounted for some patients' high TCRbeta diversity at day 60.

This clonotype was observed at least ten times. The antigen is not known. The sequencing here drew on PBMCs, taken before TCRalphabeta/CD19-depleted stem cell transplant. V usage is TRBV20-1 and J usage is TRBJ2-1; possibly TRBD2 for D (6 bases). This TCR derives from a child aged 2 to 15 with inherited bone marrow failure, due to receive a stem cell transplant. The CDR3 protein is CSAHPGVAGYNEQFF. The CDR3 nucleotides are TGCAGTGCTCACCCTGGCGTTGCGGGGTACAATGAGCAGTTCTTC.